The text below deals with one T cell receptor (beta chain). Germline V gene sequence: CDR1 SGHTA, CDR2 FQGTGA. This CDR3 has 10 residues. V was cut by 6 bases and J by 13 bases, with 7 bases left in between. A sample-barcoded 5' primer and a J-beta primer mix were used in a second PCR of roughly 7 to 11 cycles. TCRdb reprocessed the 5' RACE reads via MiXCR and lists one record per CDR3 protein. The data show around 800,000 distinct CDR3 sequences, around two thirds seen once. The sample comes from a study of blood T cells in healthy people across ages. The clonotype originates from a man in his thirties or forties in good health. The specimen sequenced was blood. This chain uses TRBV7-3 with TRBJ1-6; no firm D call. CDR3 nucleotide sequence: TGTGCCAGCAGGCCATGTCCCCTCCACTTT. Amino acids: CASRPCPLHF.